Described below is a single TCR beta chain sequence and its context. A much larger clone is a single base away; this may be a read error. This entry is derived from a study of spatial heterogeneity in lung cancer. Indicated time point: sample taken at primary tumor resection. Samples came from about 72 TRACERx patients with untreated early-stage lung cancer. Germline assignment: CDR1 SGHRS and CDR2 YFSETQ. The CDR3 is made up of 14 amino acids. V was trimmed by 0 bases and J by 7 bases, leaving 12 bases between them. TCRdb re-analysed the 5' RACE reads in MiXCR, keeping a single row per CDR3 protein. The sample shows approximately 25,000 distinct CDR3 sequences, 6.5% to 8% of them seen only once.

This receptor was obtained from a male donor with early-stage non-small cell lung cancer. This rearrangement joins TRBV5-1 to TRBJ2-3; possible D gene TRBD2, 5 bases. The specimen was PBMCs, collected at surgery. The CDR3 DNA follows: TGCGCCAGCAGCTTGGAGGGCCGCGGGTATACGCAGTATTTT. This encodes CASSLEGRGYTQYF. The full variable domain, completed using reference TRBV5-1 and TRBJ2-3, is KAGVTQTPRYLIKTRGQQVTLSCSPISGHRSVSWYQQTPGQGLQFLFEYFSETQRNKGNFPGRFSGRQFSNSRSEMNVSTLELGDSALYLCASSLEGRGYTQYFGPGTRLTVL.